This TCR beta chain was identified in a study of patients and donors after allogeneic stem cell transplantation. TCRdb redid the calling of the RT-PCR reads with MiXCR, one entry per CDR3 protein. This table holds approximately 140,000 distinct CDR3 sequences, about two fifths found once. Notes on this clonotype: A read error may produce the germline difference seen at one junction end.

Germline CDR1 SSHAT, CDR2 FNYEAQ (reference sequence). The CDR3 runs 16 residues. The clonotype comes from a human donor who was either an allogeneic HSCT recipient or a stem cell or donor lymphocyte infusion donor (not recorded which). It is not recorded whose cells these are; they may come from a transplant donor. The J gene is TRBJ2-2, the V gene TRBV7-7; D remains unclear. Input material: blood, either unsorted or a sorted T cell fraction (not recorded which). Here the CDR3 reads CASSPRALANTGELFF. The CDR3 bases are TGTGCTAGCAGCCCCCGTGCCCTCGCGAACACCGGGGAGCTGTTTTTT. Looking up the rest from reference TRBV7-7 and TRBJ2-2 gives the full variable domain: GAGVSQSPRYKVTKRGQDVTLRCDPISSHATLYWYQQALGQGPEFLTYFNYEAQPDKSGLPSDRFSAERPEGSISTLTIQRTEQRDSAMYRCASSPRALANTGELFFGEGSRLTVL.